The TCR beta chain under discussion was sequenced for a study of OX40 agonist ivuxolimab in advanced cancers. At the level of the study: Melanoma, hepatocellular carcinoma, head and neck or renal cell cancer occurred in dose-escalation patients. Partial responses, seen in three patients, involved one hepatocellular carcinoma and two cutaneous melanomas. Findings and limits, study-wide: Circulating CD4+ and CD8+ T cells showed clonal expansion by week 6 at 0.1 to 3.0 mg/kg.

This CDR3 is built from 17 residues. V shed 9 bases and J 0 bases; nucleotides not matched to a gene: 14. Per the germline V gene, CDR1 is SGHRS and CDR2 is YFSETQ. Some clones are missing from TCRdb's copy, which holds only in-frame ones; the method was immunoSEQ multiplex PCR. The repertoire consists of roughly 80,000 clones, with around four fifths occurring once and the leading ten covering 0.75% to 1%. Blood draws occurred at baseline, cycle 4 day 1, and cycle 7 day 1. Note on this clone: Its target is not known.

V is TRBV5-1 and J is TRBJ2-3, with 9 nucleotides matching TRBD2. The sequence was collected from an adult with an advanced solid tumor such as melanoma, head and neck, liver or kidney cancer. Sample: CD4+ or CD8+ T cells sorted from blood, taken in a trial of the OX40 agonist ivuxolimab. The CDR3 region has the DNA TGCGCCACCAAATCAATGCCGGGACTAGCAAGCACAGATACGCAGTATTTT. Protein: CATKSMPGLASTDTQYF.